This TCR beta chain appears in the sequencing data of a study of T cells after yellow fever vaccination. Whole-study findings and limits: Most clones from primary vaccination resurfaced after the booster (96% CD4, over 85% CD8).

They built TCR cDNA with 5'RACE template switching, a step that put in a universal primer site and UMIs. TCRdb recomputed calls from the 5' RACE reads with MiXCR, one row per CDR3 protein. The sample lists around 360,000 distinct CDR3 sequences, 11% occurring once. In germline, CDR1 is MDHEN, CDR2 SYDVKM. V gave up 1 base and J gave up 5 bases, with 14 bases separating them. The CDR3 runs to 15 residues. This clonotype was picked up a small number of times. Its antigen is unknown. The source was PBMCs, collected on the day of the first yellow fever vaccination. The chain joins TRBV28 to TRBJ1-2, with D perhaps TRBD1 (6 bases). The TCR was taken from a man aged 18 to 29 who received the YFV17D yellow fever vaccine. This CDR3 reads CASSLFPSGDYGYTF. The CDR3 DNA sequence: TGTGCCAGCAGTTTATTTCCCTCAGGGGATTATGGCTACACCTTC.